This entry lists 14 T cell receptor beta chains sequenced from one sample in a study of cytomegalovirus exposure and HLA in healthy donors. A multiplex PCR was run with 60 Vbeta primers and 13 Jbeta primers. Clones were sequenced by immunoSEQ multiplex PCR, and TCRdb holds only the in-frame ones, with some missing. The sample yields about 160,000 clones, around 77% seen once. The sequenced sample consisted of PBMCs. Every receptor here comes from a woman between 25 and 40 years old in good health and CMV-seronegative.

This clone was detected only a few times. The V and J genes are TRBV4-3 and TRBJ1-1; 8 nucleotides match TRBD1. Germline CDR1 is LGHNA and CDR2 is YSLEER. The CDR3 extends over 15 amino acids. V lost 4 bases to trimming and J lost 4 bases; unmatched junction nucleotides: 8. The CDR3 spells CASSLKQGEATEAFF. The CDR3 coding sequence is TGCGCCAGCAGCCTCAAACAGGGGGAAGCCACTGAAGCTTTCTTT.

The chain joins TRBV2 to TRBJ1-2; 8 bases fit TRBD1. The V segment lost 3 bases and the J segment 8 bases; nucleotides outside the gene matches: 8. Per the germline V gene, CDR1 is SNHLY and CDR2 is FYNNEI. This CDR3 spans 14 amino acids. The CDR3 is CASSEGRGRKGYTF. CDR3 in DNA: TGTGCCAGCAGTGAGGGCAGGGGGCGCAAAGGCTACACCTTC. Filled out from reference TRBV2 and TRBJ1-2, the complete variable domain reads EPEVTQTPSHQVTQMGQEVILRCVPISNHLYFYWYRQILGQKVEFLVSFYNNEISEKSEIFDDQFSVERPDGSNFTLKIRSTKLEDSAMYFCASSEGRGRKGYTFGSGTRLTVV.

This clone was counted a single time. The chain employs TRBV28 and TRBJ2-7; 8 bases agree with TRBD1. This CDR3 has 18 amino acids. CDR1 MDHEN and CDR2 SYDVKM come from the germline V gene. The J segment lost 4 bases and the V segment lost 5 bases, leaving 19 bases of the junction unmatched. The CDR3 spells CASSTASTGDTSLYEQYF. The DNA for the CDR3 is TGTGCCAGCAGTACAGCTTCGACAGGGGACACATCCCTATACGAGCAGTACTTC.

This chain connects TRBV7-2 to TRBJ2-7, with D perhaps TRBD2 (6 bases). Trimming stripped 5 bases from V and 1 base from J, with 18 bases between. Germline V gene sequence: CDR1 SGHTA, CDR2 FQGNSA. This CDR3 spans 16 amino acids. The CDR3 is CASSASLALQSYEQYF. The DNA for the CDR3 is TGTGCCAGCAGCGCCAGTCTAGCGTTACAATCCTACGAGCAGTACTTC.

The V and J genes are TRBV9 and TRBJ1-3; D not resolved. CDR1 SGDLS and CDR2 YYNGEE come from the germline V gene. The CDR3 contains 14 residues. The V gene lost 4 bases and the J gene lost 5 bases, with 13 bases spanning the gap. CDR3 DNA sequence: TGTGCCAGCAGCCAGCCCGGGGTTCGAAACACCATATATTTT. Its protein is CASSQPGVRNTIYF.

The rearrangement joins TRBV29-1 to TRBJ1-2; D possibly corresponds to TRBD1 (6 bases). CDR1 and CDR2 from the germline V gene are SQVTM and ANQGSEA. V was clipped by 0 bases and J by 1 base, with 15 bases between them. The CDR3 is made up of 16 amino acids. CDR3 in amino acids: CSVEDPQGIGNYGYTF. CDR3 bases: TGCAGCGTTGAAGATCCCCAGGGGATCGGTAACTATGGCTACACCTTC.

The V gene is TRBV6-1, the J gene TRBJ1-6, with D possibly TRBD1 on 6 matching bases. Germline lookup yields CDR1 MNHNS and CDR2 SASEGT. The CDR3 is made up of 15 amino acids. V gave up 4 bases and J gave up 4 bases, with 11 bases separating them. The CDR3 DNA sequence: TGTGCCAGCAGTGCCCGGGACATATATAATTCACCCCTCCACTTT. Translation: CASSARDIYNSPLHF.

V usage is TRBV7-2 and J usage is TRBJ2-7, with D possibly TRBD2 on 6 matching bases. This CDR3 has 14 residues. Trimming cost V 3 bases and J 4 bases, with 13 bases left between them. Germline-derived CDR1 and CDR2 are SGHTA and FQGNSA. Here the CDR3 DNA reads TGTGCCAGCAGCTTCCAAGGGAGGTCATACGAGCAGTACTTC. It yields the protein CASSFQGRSYEQYF.

This chain connects TRBV13 to TRBJ2-4, with D tentatively TRBD2 (6 bases). CDR1 and CDR2 (germline): PRHDT, FYEKMQ (reference sequence). There are 14 residues in the CDR3. Trimming cost V 5 bases and J 9 bases, with 17 bases left between them. The CDR3 DNA sequence: TGTGCCAGCAGCACCGGGACCCTCGGGGGCATTCAGTACTTC. It translates to CASSTGTLGGIQYF.

This chain joins TRBV15 and TRBJ1-1; 8 bases match TRBD1. The V gene's germline CDR1 is LNHNV and CDR2 YYDKDF (reference sequence). J lost 1 base, V lost 3 bases, and 7 bases had no gene match. The CDR3 sequence is 16 residues long. The CDR3: CATSRGLQGGNTEAFF. The DNA of the CDR3 is TGTGCCACCAGCAGGGGTCTACAGGGGGGGAACACTGAAGCTTTCTTT.

This clone was recorded a few times. The V gene is TRBV4-3, the J gene TRBJ2-7, with 12 bases matching TRBD2. The CDR3 is 19 residues long. Germline V gene lookup returns CDR1 LGHNA and CDR2 YSLEER. The junction had 10 bases not matched to a gene; V was cut back by 1 base and J by 0 bases. The CDR3 nucleotides read TGCGCCAGCAGCCAAGGTGATGTGACTAGCGGGAGAGGCTCCTACGAGCAGTACTTC. Encoded protein: CASSQGDVTSGRGSYEQYF.

The V call is TRBV5-4, the J call TRBJ2-7, with TRBD2 identical over 7 bases. The CDR3 runs to 14 residues. CDR1 SGHNT and CDR2 YYREEE come from the germline V gene (reference sequence). V was pared by 4 bases and J by 2 bases, with 6 bases of the junction left unmatched. CDR3: CASSMRGSTYEQYF. The CDR3 DNA is TGTGCCAGCAGCATGCGGGGGTCCACCTACGAGCAGTACTTC.

V usage is TRBV5-4 and J usage is TRBJ2-7; 7 bases match TRBD1. Germline CDR1 is SGHNT and CDR2 is YYREEE (reference sequence). V dropped 3 bases and J dropped 1; count of bases not matched to a gene: 7. CDR3 length: 15 residues. The CDR3 is CASSSGGPESYEQYF. CDR3 DNA: TGTGCCAGCAGCTCAGGGGGACCGGAGTCCTACGAGCAGTACTTC.

The chain couples TRBV6-6 to TRBJ1-1, with D possibly being TRBD1 (5 bases). CDR1 is MNHNY and CDR2 is SVGAGI in the germline V gene (reference sequence). The V end lost 0 bases, the J end lost 2 bases, and 10 bases lay between the germline ends. CDR3 length equals 15 residues. This CDR3 reads CASSYSKTVNTEAFF. CDR3 coding DNA: TGTGCCAGCAGTTACTCGAAGACAGTTAACACTGAAGCTTTCTTT.